The 28 T cell receptor beta chains below were found in one sample sequenced in a study of OX40 agonist ivuxolimab in advanced cancers. Assay: immunoSEQ multiplex PCR; the TCRdb copy retains only in-frame clones and omits some. The sample contains approximately 70,000 clones, 75% to 95% of which appear only once. This sample comprised CD4+ or CD8+ T cells sorted from blood, obtained in a trial of the OX40 agonist ivuxolimab. The receptor source for this set is an adult with an advanced solid tumor such as melanoma, head and neck, liver or kidney cancer.

This chain uses TRBV7-2 with TRBJ1-1; 9 nucleotides line up with TRBD1. The CDR3 is 15 amino acids. Germline V gene lookup returns CDR1 SGHTA and CDR2 FQGNSA. The V gene end was trimmed by 5 bases and the J gene end by 0 bases; junction bases not matched to a gene: 4. The DNA for the CDR3 is TGTGCCAGCAGCGCCCGGACAGGGGTGAACACTGAAGCTTTCTTT. Amino acid sequence: CASSARTGVNTEAFF.

This clone was observed once. The rearrangement uses TRBV11-2 and TRBJ2-3; weak D call: TRBD2 (5 bases). The CDR3 length is 15 residues. The ends were cut back, 4 bases at V and 3 bases at J, with 14 bases in the middle. Germline-derived CDR1 and CDR2 are SGHAT and FQNNGV. CDR3 loop: CASSSTIASTDTQYF. CDR3 sequence (DNA): TGTGCCAGCAGCTCAACGATAGCGTCAACAGATACGCAGTATTTT. The variable domain in full, with the rest retrieved from reference TRBV11-2 and TRBJ2-3, is EAGVAQSPRYKIIEKRQSVAFWCNPISGHATLYWYQQILGQGPKLLIQFQNNGVVDDSQLPKDRFSAERLKGVDSTLKIQPAKLEDSAVYLCASSSTIASTDTQYFGPGTRLTVL.

DNA for the CDR3: TGTGCCAGCACCATCGGACGCGAGCAGTTCTTC. Encoded protein: CASTIGREQFF. The chain recombines TRBV28 with TRBJ2-1; D is undetermined. CDR3 size: 11 residues. The germline V and J ends were trimmed by 7 bases and 10 bases, with 11 bases remaining between them. Germline-derived CDR1 and CDR2 are MDHEN and SYDVKM.

The J gene is TRBJ2-5, the V gene TRBV6-6, with D possibly TRBD1 on 7 matching bases. The J call is in doubt because the DNA end fits TRBJ2-7 better. CDR1 and CDR2 from the germline V gene are MNHNY and SVGAGI (reference sequence). The CDR3 runs 13 residues. DNA of the CDR3: TGTGCCAGCAGTTACGACAGGGACTTCGAGCAGTACTTC. It is translated as CASSYDRDFEQYF.

The chain joins TRBV7-2 to TRBJ2-7; no firm D call. CDR1 and CDR2 from the germline V gene are SGHTA and FQGNSA. The germline V and J ends were trimmed by 5 bases and 0 bases, with 11 bases remaining between them. The CDR3 is 14 amino acids. CDR3 loop: CASSPIYDSYEQYF. The DNA for the CDR3 is TGTGCCAGCAGCCCAATATATGACTCCTACGAGCAGTACTTC.

The gene calls are TRBV4-1 and TRBJ1-2; 8 nucleotides match TRBD1. This CDR3 contains 14 residues. The V segment lost 6 bases and the J segment 6 bases; nucleotides outside the gene matches: 9. Germline CDR1 MGHRA, CDR2 YSYEKL. For the CDR3, the DNA is TGCGCCAGCAGACTCGGACAGGGAGTCGATGGCTACACCTTC. Translating it yields CASRLGQGVDGYTF.

The V gene is TRBV7-2, the J gene TRBJ2-5; 7 bases fit TRBD2. V trimming: 7 bases; J trimming: 2 bases; junction bases outside the gene matches: 10. The length of the CDR3 is 15 residues. The germline CDR1 and CDR2 sequences are SGHTA and FQGNSA. CDR3: CASTYSGWGQETQYF. The CDR3 region has the DNA TGTGCCAGCACTTATAGCGGGTGGGGTCAAGAGACCCAGTACTTC. The variable domain in full, with the rest retrieved from reference TRBV7-2 and TRBJ2-5, is GAGVSQSPSNKVTEKGKDVELRCDPISGHTALYWYRQSLGQGLEFLIYFQGNSAPDKSGLPSDRFSAERTGGSVSTLTIQRTQQEDSAVYLCASTYSGWGQETQYFGPGTRLLVL.

The genes are TRBV19 and TRBJ2-7, with TRBD1 identical over 8 bases. The CDR3 length is 14 residues. The V gene's germline CDR1 is LNHDA and CDR2 SQIVND (reference sequence). The V and J ends lost 3 bases and 0 bases, in that order; junction bases with no gene match: 1. CDR3 amino acids: CASSITGGSYEQYF. The CDR3 DNA sequence: TGTGCCAGTAGTATCACAGGGGGCTCCTACGAGCAGTACTTC.

V is TRBV7-9 and J is TRBJ1-1; D gene unclear. V lost 5 bases and J 8 bases, leaving 12 bases between the germline ends. Germline-derived CDR1 and CDR2 are SEHNR and FQNEAQ (reference sequence). The CDR3 totals 12 residues. This CDR3 is CASSNRAVEAFF. The CDR3 nucleotides read TGTGCCAGCAGCAACCGGGCAGTGGAAGCTTTCTTT.

This chain joins TRBV28 and TRBJ2-2; no definite D call. The CDR3 runs 16 residues. Trimming shortened V by 3 bases and J by 4 bases, and 15 bases separated the two germline ends. Germline-derived CDR1 and CDR2 are MDHEN and SYDVKM. The CDR3 nucleotides read TGTGCCAGCAGTTTTAAGTATGTCCAGAGCACCGGGGAGCTGTTTTTT. Translation gives CASSFKYVQSTGELFF.

The chain couples TRBV5-4 to TRBJ1-5; 7 bases align to TRBD1. The CDR3 has 14 amino acids. Per the germline V gene, CDR1 is SGHNT and CDR2 is YYREEE (reference sequence). V was clipped by 4 bases and J by 5 bases; unmatched bases: 6. CDR3 in DNA: TGTGCCAGCAGCCAAGACAGGGAGGATCAGCCCCAGCATTTT. This translates into CASSQDREDQPQHF.

This chain uses TRBV5-1 with TRBJ1-1, with D hard to call. Trimming took 0 bases from V and 4 from J, leaving 13 bases between them. Germline V gives CDR1 SGHRS, CDR2 YFSETQ. CDR3 length: 15 residues. The CDR3 sequence: CASSLEPGYSTEAFF. In DNA, the CDR3 is TGCGCCAGCAGCTTGGAACCGGGTTACAGCACTGAAGCTTTCTTT. The whole variable domain, filled in from reference TRBV5-1 and TRBJ1-1, reads KAGVTQTPRYLIKTRGQQVTLSCSPISGHRSVSWYQQTPGQGLQFLFEYFSETQRNKGNFPGRFSGRQFSNSRSEMNVSTLELGDSALYLCASSLEPGYSTEAFFGQGTRLTVV.

This rearrangement joins TRBV27 to TRBJ2-1; TRBD2 matches 10 bases. The CDR3 has 16 residues. Germline V gene data show CDR1 as MNHEY and CDR2 as SMNVEV (reference sequence). J lost 5 bases, V lost 1 base, and 5 bases had no gene match. The CDR3: CASSLLASGRNNEQFF. For the CDR3, the DNA is TGTGCCAGCAGTTTATTAGCTAGCGGGAGAAACAATGAGCAGTTCTTC.

This chain joins TRBV27 and TRBJ2-7; D is undetermined. The CDR3 consists of 14 residues. Trimming removed 7 bases from V and 3 bases from J, with 16 bases in between. From germline, CDR1 is MNHEY and CDR2 SMNVEV (reference sequence). For the CDR3, the DNA is TGTGCCAGCACAAATCTGGGTCACTTCTACGAGCAGTACTTC. It is translated as CASTNLGHFYEQYF.

This chain connects TRBV19 to TRBJ1-5, with 11 positions matching TRBD1. J lost 9 bases, V lost 5 bases, and 6 bases had no gene match. Germline values: CDR1 LNHDA, CDR2 SQIVND (reference sequence). The CDR3 length is 14 residues. The DNA of the CDR3 is TGTGCCAGTAGTCTAGGGACAGGGGGTCGGCCCCAGCATTTT. This encodes CASSLGTGGRPQHF.

The rearrangement uses TRBV4-3 and TRBJ2-1, with 8 bases identical to TRBD2. Germline V lookup: CDR1 LGHNA, CDR2 YSLEER. V lost 0 bases and J lost 7; bases outside the gene matches: 11. This CDR3 is 17 amino acids long. The CDR3 loop is CASSQELTGGPFNEQFF. Written as DNA, the CDR3 is TGCGCCAGCAGCCAAGAGTTGACGGGAGGGCCGTTTAATGAGCAGTTCTTC.

This clone turned up a few times. The rearrangement links TRBV4-2 to TRBJ1-5; TRBD1 might be the D (6 bases). This CDR3 comprises 16 residues. The germline V gene encodes CDR1 LGHNA and CDR2 YNFKEQ. Trimming pared 2 bases from V and 1 base from J, leaving 12 bases between. CDR3 in DNA: TGTGCCAGCAGCCAATGGGGTCAGGGGAGCAATCAGCCCCAGCATTTT. Translation gives CASSQWGQGSNQPQHF.

The rearrangement links TRBV27 to TRBJ2-1; possibly TRBD2 for D (5 bases). Germline CDR1 MNHEY, CDR2 SMNVEV (reference sequence). The CDR3 covers 14 residues. Trimming took 2 bases from V and 6 from J, leaving 11 bases between them. CDR3 nucleotides: TGTGCCAGCAGTTTAGCGGGCCCCTTCAATGAGCAGTTCTTC. This sequence encodes CASSLAGPFNEQFF.

The chain employs TRBV6-1 and TRBJ2-2; D not certain. Trimming cost V 5 bases and J 5 bases, with 6 bases left between them. Per the germline V gene, CDR1 is MNHNS and CDR2 is SASEGT. The CDR3 loop spans 12 amino acids. CDR3 in DNA: TGTGCCAGCAGTTTAGGTACCGGGGAGCTGTTTTTT. This sequence encodes CASSLGTGELFF.

J is TRBJ1-1 and V is TRBV7-9; a possible D gene is TRBD1 (5 bases). There are 11 residues in the CDR3. Germline assignment: CDR1 SEHNR and CDR2 FQNEAQ (reference sequence). With 7 bases removed from V and 6 bases from J, the gap between germline ends came to 9 bases. This CDR3 reads CASTGGSEAFF. Written as DNA, the CDR3 is TGTGCCAGCACTGGGGGATCTGAAGCTTTCTTT.

This clone has a single count. V gene TRBV13 combines with J gene TRBJ2-2; D not resolved. Per the germline V gene, CDR1 is PRHDT and CDR2 is FYEKMQ (reference sequence). This CDR3 contains 15 residues. V lost 1 base, J lost 1 base, and 7 bases lay in between. CDR3 in amino acids: CASSLELGNTGELFF. CDR3 DNA: TGTGCCAGCAGCTTAGAATTAGGGAACACCGGGGAGCTGTTTTTT. The whole variable domain, filled in from reference TRBV13 and TRBJ2-2, reads AAGVIQSPRHLIKEKRETATLKCYPIPRHDTVYWYQQGPGQDPQFLISFYEKMQSDKGSIPDRFSAQQFSDYHSELNMSSLELGDSALYFCASSLELGNTGELFFGEGSRLTVL.

The chain joins TRBV5-4 to TRBJ2-1, with a possible D match to TRBD2 (6 bases). V was clipped by 5 bases and J by 6 bases, with 21 bases between them. In germline, CDR1 is SGHNT, CDR2 YYREEE (reference sequence). This CDR3 is 16 amino acids long. In nucleotides, the CDR3 is TGTGCCAGCAGTTCCGGACTACGCGCGAGCGGCAATGAGCAGTTCTTC. Translated, it gives CASSSGLRASGNEQFF.

The chain has TRBV4-1 and TRBJ2-5; maybe TRBD1 (6 bases). Germline V gene data show CDR1 as MGHRA and CDR2 as YSYEKL. V lost 1 base to trimming and J lost 5 bases, with 11 bases between them. This CDR3 is 14 amino acids long. In DNA form, the CDR3 reads TGCGCCAGCAGCCAAGTGTCAGGGGAGGAGACCCAGTACTTC. Amino acid sequence: CASSQVSGEETQYF.

This chain joins TRBV5-4 and TRBJ2-5; the D call may be TRBD1 or TRBD2 (5 bases each). The J call could be wrong; TRBJ2-7 is a better fit for the DNA end. The CDR3 spans 16 residues. CDR1 SGHNT and CDR2 YYREEE come from the germline V gene (reference sequence). The CDR3: CASSLVGPLSSYEQYF. The CDR3 DNA follows: TGTGCCAGCAGCTTGGTGGGACCTTTAAGCTCCTACGAGCAGTACTTC.

This clone was detected once. CDR3: CASSAPQGDEQYF. CDR3 in DNA: TGTGCCAGCAGCGCTCCCCAGGGCGACGAGCAGTACTTC. The chain has TRBV9 and TRBJ2-7, with D possibly TRBD1 on 5 matching bases. The V gene lost 3 bases and the J gene lost 5 bases, with 12 bases spanning the gap. The CDR3 sequence is 13 residues long. Germline CDR1 and CDR2: SGDLS and YYNGEE. The full variable domain, rest sourced from reference TRBV9 and TRBJ2-7, is DSGVTQTPKHLITATGQRVTLRCSPRSGDLSVYWYQQSLDQGLQFLIQYYNGEERAKGNILERFSAQQFPDLHSELNLSSLELGDSALYFCASSAPQGDEQYFGPGTRLTVT.

The table lists this clone with a count of one. The V and J genes are TRBV4-3 and TRBJ2-3, with TRBD2 matching 13 bases. Germline CDR1 and CDR2: LGHNA and YSLEER. V lost 3 bases, J lost 2 bases, and 8 bases stayed unmatched. The CDR3 contains 18 residues. CDR3 residues: CASSQELAGGMLTDTQYF. The CDR3 DNA is TGCGCCAGCAGCCAGGAACTAGCGGGAGGGATGCTCACAGATACGCAGTATTTT.

This chain connects TRBV4-1 to TRBJ1-1, with 7 positions matching TRBD1. V shed 3 bases, J shed 7 bases, and the junction held 8 bases outside the gene matches. Germline lookup yields CDR1 MGHRA and CDR2 YSYEKL. The CDR3 sequence is 14 residues long. CDR3 region: CASSQWEGASEAFF. The CDR3 DNA sequence: TGCGCCAGCAGCCAGTGGGAGGGGGCCAGTGAAGCTTTCTTT.

Concerning this clone: This CDR3 fails to terminate in the conserved phenylalanine or tryptophan, so it likely reflects a read error. The DNA is left out, because the CDR3 cannot be placed on it with certainty; the CDR3 is given as TCRdb lists it. The chain carries TRBV5-4 and TRBJ1-3; the table's D call TRBD1 went unverified against the DNA. The CDR3 is made up of 9 amino acids, end residues included. The germline V gene encodes CDR1 SGHNT and CDR2 YYREEE (reference sequence). CDR3 sequence reads: CASSLGSDS.